This TCR beta chain was captured in a study of PD-1 blockade in classical Hodgkin lymphoma. General study results and limits: The CD4+ diversity rise by C4D1 was clearest in complete responders. Reports indicated that newly diagnosed patients had lower baseline TCR diversity than healthy donors did.

Each and every patient relapsed after autologous stem cell transplantation, and patients got differing brentuximab vedotin exposure. For this clone: Its antigen is still unknown.

Germline values: CDR1 SGHAT, CDR2 FQNNGV. The CDR3 contains 13 residues. Trimming cost V 7 bases and J 9 bases, with 16 bases left between them. The protocol was immunoSEQ multiplex PCR, while the TCRdb copy is restricted to in-frame clones and leaves out a portion. The sample contains approximately 51,000 clones, around 75% of which appear only once. The starting material was peripheral blood mononuclear cells (PBMCs), obtained before the second cycle of nivolumab. J is TRBJ2-1 and V is TRBV11-2; either TRBD1 or TRBD2 may supply D (7 bases each). This receptor was taken from a human donor with classical Hodgkin lymphoma. CDR3 region: CASKGQGGSEQFF. The CDR3 nucleotides read TGTGCCAGCAAGGGGCAGGGGGGGAGTGAGCAGTTCTTC.